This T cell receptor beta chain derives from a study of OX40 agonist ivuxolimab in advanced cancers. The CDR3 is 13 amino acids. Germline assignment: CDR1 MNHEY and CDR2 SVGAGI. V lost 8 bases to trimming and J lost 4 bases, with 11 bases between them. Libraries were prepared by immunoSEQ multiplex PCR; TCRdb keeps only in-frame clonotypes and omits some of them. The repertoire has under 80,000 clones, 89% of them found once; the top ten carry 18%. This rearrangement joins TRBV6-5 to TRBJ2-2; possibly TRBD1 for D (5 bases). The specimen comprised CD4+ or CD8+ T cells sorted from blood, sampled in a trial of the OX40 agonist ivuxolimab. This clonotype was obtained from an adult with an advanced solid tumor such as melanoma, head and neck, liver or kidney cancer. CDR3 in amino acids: CASQGTGTGELFF. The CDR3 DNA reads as TGTGCCAGCCAGGGAACAGGCACCGGGGAGCTGTTTTTT.